Included here is one T cell receptor beta chain sequence, with context. Its matching antigen is unknown. Compared with germline, one end of the junction differs, possibly owing to a read error. Amplification used 60 Vbeta primers and 13 Jbeta primers. The data were produced by immunoSEQ multiplex PCR, yet TCRdb's version contains in-frame clones alone and is incomplete. The sample has about 120,000 clones; 70% to 85% are singletons. The data stem from a study of cytomegalovirus exposure and HLA in healthy donors. Notes on the study in general: Several of the most significant clusters appeared, in a later analysis, to be linked to common viral pathogens. Per published reports, the classifier diagnosed cytomegalovirus status with high specificity and sensitivity.

The receptor's source is a human donor in good health. Material: PBMCs.

The CDR3 DNA sequence: TGTGCCAGCAGTGACCGGGCAGGGGGGAAAAACAGTCAGTACTTC. Translated, it gives CASSDRAGGKNSQYF. V is TRBV6-4 and J is TRBJ2-4; D perhaps matches TRBD1 (7 bases). Germline values: CDR1 MRHNA, CDR2 SNTAGT. The CDR3 spans 15 residues.